This TCR beta chain was sequenced during a study of blood T cell repertoires in COVID-19. The V segment lost 7 bases and the J segment 2 bases; nucleotides outside the gene matches: 7. The CDR3 consists of 14 residues. The germline CDR1 and CDR2 sequences are SNHLY and FYNNEI. Assay used: immunoSEQ multiplex PCR; TCRdb lists only in-frame clones, some missing. The table lists around 470,000 clones, approximately 89% of them singletons, with about 0.91% in the top ten. Specimen: peripheral blood. This chain uses TRBV2 with TRBJ1-2; 7 nucleotides align to TRBD1. The TCR was taken from a man aged 18 to 30 with COVID-19, enrolled during active disease. CDR3 sequence (DNA): TGTGCCAGCATCGACAGGGAAGTAAACTATGGCTACACCTTC. It translates to CASIDREVNYGYTF.